This T cell receptor beta chain was documented in a study of T cells after yellow fever vaccination. Study-wide points: Clones from primary vaccination mostly reappeared after the booster (around 96% CD4, 88% CD8).

This clonotype was seen only a few times. The antigen is not known. Trimming took 6 bases from V and 4 from J, leaving 10 bases between them. Germline V lookup: CDR1 MNHEY, CDR2 SMNVEV (reference sequence). The length of the CDR3 is 14 residues. By 5'RACE template switching, TCR cDNA was produced, with a universal primer site and UMIs added in the process. MiXCR, applied by TCRdb to the 5' RACE reads, yields one record per CDR3 protein. The sample gives some 320,000 distinct CDR3 sequences, 7.5% to 9% of which show up once; around 3.4% is in the top ten. Sequences were derived from CD4+ T cells sorted from PBMCs, sampled 5 days after the yellow fever booster vaccination. This sequence joins TRBV27 and TRBJ1-6; D is possibly TRBD1 (5 bases). The sequence was collected from a man in his late teens or twenties who received the YFV17D yellow fever vaccine. The CDR3 spells CASSLQEYNSPLHF. CDR3 DNA: TGTGCCAGCAGCCTACAGGAATATAATTCACCCCTCCACTTT.